This TCR beta chain was obtained from a study of blood T cell repertoires in COVID-19. In the study overall: COVID-19 samples, acute and convalescent, were from the United States, Italy and Spain.

Patients in Seattle were enrolled during active infection, then followed longitudinally. As processed by the authors: Nucleated cell counts were estimated from reference gene primer amplification. Libraries were prepared by immunoSEQ multiplex PCR; TCRdb keeps only in-frame clonotypes and omits some of them. V and J calls and clone size follow that table, whereas D and trimming were derived from the DNA. The sample lists about 89,000 clones, 75% to 80% seen once, with 6.3% in the top ten. The CDR3 sequence is 12 residues long. With V trimmed by 6 bases and J by 9 bases, 3 bases remained unmatched. Germline V CDR1 and CDR2: MNHEY, SMNVEV (reference sequence).

The TCR sequence derives from a man between 65 and 85 years old with COVID-19, enrolled during active disease. The chain is built from TRBV27 and TRBJ2-4; 9 positions agree with TRBD1. The specimen was peripheral blood. CDR3 nucleotides: TGTGCCAGCAGGGGACAGGGAACCATTCAGTACTTC. Translation gives CASRGQGTIQYF.